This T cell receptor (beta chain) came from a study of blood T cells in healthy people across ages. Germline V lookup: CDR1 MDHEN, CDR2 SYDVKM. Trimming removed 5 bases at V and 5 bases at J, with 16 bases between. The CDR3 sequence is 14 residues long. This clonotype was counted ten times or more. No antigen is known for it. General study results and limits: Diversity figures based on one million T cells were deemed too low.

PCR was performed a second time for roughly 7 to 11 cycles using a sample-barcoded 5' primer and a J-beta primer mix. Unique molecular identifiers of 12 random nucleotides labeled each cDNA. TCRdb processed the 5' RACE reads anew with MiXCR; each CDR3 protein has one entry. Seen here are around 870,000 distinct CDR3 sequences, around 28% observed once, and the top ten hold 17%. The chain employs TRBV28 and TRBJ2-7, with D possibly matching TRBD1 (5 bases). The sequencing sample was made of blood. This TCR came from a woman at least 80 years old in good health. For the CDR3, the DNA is TGTGCCAGCAGTCTGAGACAGCGCTTAGACGAGCAGTACTTC. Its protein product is CASSLRQRLDEQYF.